The present entry profiles one TCR beta chain with its context. No antigen is known for it. Germline and junction disagree at one end, which may indicate a read error. The CDR3 contains 13 residues. Germline V gene lookup returns CDR1 SEHNR and CDR2 FQNEAQ (reference sequence). Germline DNA was also extracted, and blood RNA derived from unsorted whole blood. The patients carried chronic HBV infection and had received no treatment. The sample belongs to a study of tumor-infiltrating lymphocytes in primary liver carcinoma. Study as a whole: By surgical resection, the patients were treated for their primary liver carcinoma. Male and female patients aged 30 to 69 years made up the cohort. Broader study findings: The overlap of tumor-adjacent and tumor-blood pairs was smaller than that of tumor region pairs.

Constant-region priming of around 500 ng total RNA yielded TCR beta cDNA. Generation of the TCR beta libraries relied on three nested multiplex PCR rounds using slightly modified ARM-PCR. TRBV1-TRBV30 forward primers paired with a C-beta reverse primer drove the first two PCR rounds, around 10 cycles each. From the multiplex PCR reads, TCRdb called clonotypes with MiXCR, one entry per CDR3 protein. This sample has 320,000 or so distinct CDR3 sequences, with 65% found just once. Material for sequencing was peripheral blood. The origin of this receptor is a man between 40 and 49 years old with primary liver carcinoma and hepatitis B virus infection. The chain uses TRBV7-9 and TRBJ2-7; D not certain. The CDR3 nucleotides are TGTACCAGCAGCTCTGAGAACTCCTACGAGCAGTATTTC. It is translated as CTSSSENSYEQYF.